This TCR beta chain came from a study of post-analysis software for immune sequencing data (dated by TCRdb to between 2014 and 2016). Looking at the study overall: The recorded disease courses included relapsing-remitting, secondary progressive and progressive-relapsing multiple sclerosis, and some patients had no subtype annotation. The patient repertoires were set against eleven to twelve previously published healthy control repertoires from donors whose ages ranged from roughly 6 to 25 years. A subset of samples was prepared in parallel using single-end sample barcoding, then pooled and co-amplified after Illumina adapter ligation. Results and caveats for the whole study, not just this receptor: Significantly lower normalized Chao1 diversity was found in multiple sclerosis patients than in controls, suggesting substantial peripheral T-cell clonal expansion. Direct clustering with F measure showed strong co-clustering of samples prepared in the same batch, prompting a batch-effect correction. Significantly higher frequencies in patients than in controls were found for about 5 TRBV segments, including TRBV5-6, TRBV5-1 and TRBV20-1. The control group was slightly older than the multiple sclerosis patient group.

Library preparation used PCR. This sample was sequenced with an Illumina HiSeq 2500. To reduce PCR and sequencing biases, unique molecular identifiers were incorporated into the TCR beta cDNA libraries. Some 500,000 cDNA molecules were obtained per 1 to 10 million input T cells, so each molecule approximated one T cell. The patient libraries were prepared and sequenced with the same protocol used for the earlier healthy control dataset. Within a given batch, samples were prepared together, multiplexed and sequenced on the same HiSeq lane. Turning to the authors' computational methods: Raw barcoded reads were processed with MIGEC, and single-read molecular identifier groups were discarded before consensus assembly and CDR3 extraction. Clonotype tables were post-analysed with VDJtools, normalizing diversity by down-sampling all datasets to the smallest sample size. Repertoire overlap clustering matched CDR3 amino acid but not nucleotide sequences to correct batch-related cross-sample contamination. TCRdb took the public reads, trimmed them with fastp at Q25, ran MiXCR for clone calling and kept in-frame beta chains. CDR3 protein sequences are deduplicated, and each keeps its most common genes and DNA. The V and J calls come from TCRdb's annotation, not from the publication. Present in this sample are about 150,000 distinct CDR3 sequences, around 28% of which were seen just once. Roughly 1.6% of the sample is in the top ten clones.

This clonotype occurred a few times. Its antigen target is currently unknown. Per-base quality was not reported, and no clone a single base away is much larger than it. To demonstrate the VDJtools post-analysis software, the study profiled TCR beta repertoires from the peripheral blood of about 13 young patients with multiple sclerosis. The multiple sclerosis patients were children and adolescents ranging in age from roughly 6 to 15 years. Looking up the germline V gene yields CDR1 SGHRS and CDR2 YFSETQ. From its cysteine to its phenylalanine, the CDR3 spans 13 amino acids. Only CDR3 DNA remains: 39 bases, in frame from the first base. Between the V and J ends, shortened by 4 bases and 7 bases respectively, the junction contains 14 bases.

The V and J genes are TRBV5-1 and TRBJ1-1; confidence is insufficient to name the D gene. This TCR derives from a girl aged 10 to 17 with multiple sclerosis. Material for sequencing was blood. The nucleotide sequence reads TGCGCCAGCAGCCTCGCACCGATGATTGAAGCTTTCTTT. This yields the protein CASSLAPMIEAFF.